The 5 T cell receptor beta chains below come from one sample, sequenced in a study of T cell changes during pregnancy in multiple sclerosis. The assay was immunoSEQ multiplex PCR, and TCRdb's table has in-frame clones only and misses some. The profile covers 40,000 or so clones, with approximately 94% appearing a single time and over 0.55% taken by the ten largest. Sequencing was performed on CD4+ T cells from peripheral blood mononuclear cells, taken in the third trimester of pregnancy. These receptors were taken from a female donor with multiple sclerosis, enrolled in a pregnancy study.

V usage is TRBV7-2 and J usage is TRBJ1-5; D not certain. Deletions cut 6 bases from V and 3 bases from J, with 9 bases between. The germline V gene has CDR1 SGHTA and CDR2 FQGNSA. The CDR3 sequence is 13 residues long. The CDR3 spells CASRVGVNQPQHF. The CDR3 DNA reads TGTGCCAGCAGAGTTGGAGTCAATCAGCCCCAGCATTTT. Drawing the rest from reference TRBV7-2 and TRBJ1-5, the complete variable domain is GAGVSQSPSNKVTEKGKDVELRCDPISGHTALYWYRQSLGQGLEFLIYFQGNSAPDKSGLPSDRFSAERTGGSVSTLTIQRTQQEDSAVYLCASRVGVNQPQHFGDGTRLSIL.

This chain uses TRBV4-2 with TRBJ2-1; no clear D gene. The germline CDR1 and CDR2 sequences are LGHNA and YNFKEQ. The CDR3 extends over 14 amino acids. Trimming took off 0 bases at V and 8 bases at J, with 11 bases between the two ends. As DNA, the CDR3 is TGTGCCAGCAGCCAAGAACTTAAAACTTATGAGCAGTTCTTC. Amino acid sequence: CASSQELKTYEQFF.

The V and J genes are TRBV4-2 and TRBJ1-2, with a weak D call TRBD1 (6 bases). CDR3 size: 16 residues. The germline V gene encodes CDR1 LGHNA and CDR2 YNFKEQ. Trimming pared 0 bases from V and 0 bases from J, leaving 11 bases between. The CDR3 sequence is CASSQDATGPNYGYTF. DNA for the CDR3: TGTGCCAGCAGCCAAGATGCGACAGGACCTAACTATGGCTACACCTTC.

The gene calls are TRBV11-2 and TRBJ1-1; no clear D gene. V was shortened by 0 bases and J by 0 bases, with 5 bases between the two germline ends. The germline CDR1 and CDR2 sequences are SGHAT and FQNNGV. The CDR3 has 14 residues. The DNA of the CDR3 is TGTGCCAGCAGCTTAGATCGGGTGAACACTGAAGCTTTCTTT. Encoded protein: CASSLDRVNTEAFF.

The J gene is TRBJ2-2, the V gene TRBV15, with a weak D call TRBD2 (6 bases). The V end was cut by 0 bases, the J end by 3 bases, with 14 bases between. Germline loops: CDR1 LNHNV, CDR2 YYDKDF (reference sequence). The CDR3 is 17 residues long. The CDR3 is CATSRDWRESYTGELFF. The CDR3 coding sequence is TGTGCCACCAGCAGAGATTGGAGGGAGTCCTACACCGGGGAGCTGTTTTTT.